The T cell receptor (beta chain) described here comes from a study of T cell responses to AZD1222 COVID-19 vaccine. Study-level findings and limits: There were mostly white British donors and more females than males, and clonal diversity was possibly underestimated. Following two doses of AZD1222, Spike-specific TCR breadth and depth rose.

V was trimmed by 10 bases and J by 0 bases, leaving 16 bases between them. Germline loops: CDR1 SNHLY, CDR2 FYNNEI. The length of the CDR3 is 14 residues. Sequenced by immunoSEQ multiplex PCR; TCRdb stores in-frame clones only, minus some. The data contain tens of thousands of clones, around four fifths of them singletons. With regard to this clone: Its target is unknown.

This specimen was peripheral blood, taken on day 0 of AZD1222 vaccination. This chain joins TRBV2 and TRBJ2-7; TRBD1 is a possible D gene (5 bases). This clonotype was sampled from an adult in good health. The DNA of the CDR3 is TGTGCCACGACTTTCGACAGCTACTCCTACGAGCAGTACTTC. This translates into CATTFDSYSYEQYF.